The 17 T cell receptor beta chains below all came from one sample that was sequenced in a study of shared clonotypes between healthy human individuals. Profiling relied on immunoSEQ multiplex PCR, and the TCRdb table lists in-frame clones only, not all of them. The sample shows about 2 million clones, 90% to 95% of them seen only once. The sequencing input was naive CD4+ T cells sorted from blood. Sample subset: CD45RA+ positively selected. These receptors were collected from a man between 18 and 29 years old in good health.

The chain joins TRBV4-3 to TRBJ2-7, with unresolved D. Germline V gene sequence: CDR1 LGHNA, CDR2 YSLEER. The CDR3 is 15 amino acids. Trimming took off 0 bases at V and 0 bases at J, with 9 bases between the two ends. This CDR3 reads CASSQDWGSSYEQYF. The DNA for the CDR3 is TGCGCCAGCAGCCAAGATTGGGGTAGCTCCTACGAGCAGTACTTC.

This chain links TRBV18 with TRBJ1-5; 7 bases line up with TRBD1. Germline CDR1 KGHSH, CDR2 LQKENI. V trimming: 1 base; J trimming: 4 bases; junction bases outside the gene matches: 7. The CDR3 has 16 residues. For the CDR3, the DNA is TGTGCCAGCTCACCACAGAGGACAGGCTTGAATCAGCCCCAGCATTTT. It encodes CASSPQRTGLNQPQHF.

J is TRBJ2-7 and V is TRBV7-2; no clear D. Germline V CDR1 and CDR2: SGHTA, FQGNSA. This CDR3 comprises 11 residues. Trimming took 0 bases from V and 7 from J, leaving 4 bases between them. The CDR3 sequence: CASSLAEEQYF. DNA of the CDR3: TGTGCCAGCAGCTTAGCCGAGGAGCAGTACTTC.

The chain links TRBV6-1 to TRBJ1-2; D unclear. The germline V gene has CDR1 MNHNS and CDR2 SASEGT. The length of the CDR3 is 13 residues. Trimming stripped 2 bases from V and 5 bases from J, with 9 bases between. This CDR3 reads CASSEPERYGYTF. The CDR3 nucleotides are TGTGCCAGCAGTGAACCGGAGAGATATGGCTACACCTTC.

The V and J genes are TRBV18 and TRBJ1-6, with 9 nucleotides matching TRBD1. This CDR3 is 17 amino acids long. V lost 2 bases, J lost 5 bases, and 7 bases stayed unmatched. CDR1 is KGHSH and CDR2 is LQKENI in the germline V gene. DNA of the CDR3: TGTGCCAGCTCACCATGGGGGACAGGGCCTAATAATTCACCCCTCCACTTT. Translating gives CASSPWGTGPNNSPLHF.

The chain joins TRBV15 to TRBJ2-6; 8 bases agree with TRBD1. This CDR3 is built from 15 residues. Germline values: CDR1 LNHNV, CDR2 YYDKDF (reference sequence). Unmatched junction bases numbered 2, after V lost 5 bases and J lost 2 bases. The CDR3 region has the DNA TGTGCCACCAGCCAGGGGGCCACTGGGGCCAACGTCCTGACTTTC. It encodes CATSQGATGANVLTF.

In regard to this clone: Additional DNA sequences in this sample encode the identical CDR3. The chain is built from TRBV11-2 and TRBJ1-6, with D maybe TRBD1 (5 bases). The CDR3 is 13 residues long. The V gene lost 1 base and the J gene lost 7 bases, with 5 bases spanning the gap. The germline V gene has CDR1 SGHAT and CDR2 FQNNGV. CDR3 loop: CASSLAGNSPLHF. The CDR3 region has the DNA TGTGCCAGCAGCTTAGCAGGGAATTCACCCCTCCACTTT.

The V call is TRBV5-3, the J call TRBJ2-7; D perhaps matches TRBD2 (5 bases). TRBV5-3 is annotated as an ORF whose role is uncertain. V was shortened by 0 bases and J by 2 bases, with 9 bases between the two germline ends. The CDR3 contains 14 residues. CDR3 protein: CARSLARLTYEQYF. For the CDR3, the DNA is TGTGCCAGAAGCTTGGCCAGACTAACCTACGAGCAGTACTTC.

This chain links TRBV10-3 with TRBJ2-1, with 7 bases matching TRBD1. Germline loops: CDR1 ENHRY, CDR2 SYGVKD. This CDR3 spans 14 amino acids. J gave up 9 bases and V 0 bases, and 5 bases lay outside the gene matches. For the CDR3, the DNA is TGTGCCATCAGTGAGTCCCCAGGGGGAAGTGAGCAGTTCTTC. Its protein product is CAISESPGGSEQFF.

V and J are TRBV10-3 and TRBJ1-1, with 7 bases that match TRBD1. V lost 9 bases, J lost 1 base, and 5 bases stayed unmatched. CDR3 length equals 13 residues. The germline V gene has CDR1 ENHRY and CDR2 SYGVKD. The CDR3: CAIQGWGNTEAFF. DNA of the CDR3: TGTGCCATACAGGGGTGGGGGAACACTGAAGCTTTCTTT.

Turning to this clone: Other DNA sequences in this specimen translate into the identical CDR3. The chain has TRBV7-2 and TRBJ1-6; D call uncertain. Trimming removed 4 bases at V and 6 bases at J, with 7 bases between. The CDR3 sequence is 13 residues long. Germline V gene sequence: CDR1 SGHTA, CDR2 FQGNSA. CDR3 amino acids: CASSSTVNSPLHF. CDR3 DNA: TGTGCCAGCAGCTCCACAGTTAATTCACCCCTCCACTTT.

The DNA of the CDR3 is TGTGCCATCAGCCTCGGACTATCCCAGCGGGCCGAGCAGTACTTC. Its translation is CAISLGLSQRAEQYF. The rearrangement joins TRBV10-3 to TRBJ2-7; a weak D match, TRBD2 (6 bases). This CDR3 is 15 amino acids long. Trimming pared 6 bases from V and 6 bases from J, leaving 21 bases between. Germline CDR1 and CDR2: ENHRY and SYGVKD.

The rearrangement links TRBV5-1 to TRBJ2-5; maybe TRBD1 (5 bases). V was trimmed by 1 base and J by 0 bases, leaving 7 bases between them. From germline, CDR1 is SGHRS and CDR2 YFSETQ. The CDR3 extends over 14 amino acids. The CDR3 DNA follows: TGCGCCAGCAGCTTGCAGGGTCACCAAGAGACCCAGTACTTC. The encoded protein is CASSLQGHQETQYF.

This chain connects TRBV9 to TRBJ2-7; D is ambiguous. Germline assignment: CDR1 SGDLS and CDR2 YYNGEE. Trimming took off 3 bases at V and 3 bases at J, with 13 bases between the two ends. This CDR3 has 14 residues. The CDR3 DNA is TGTGCCAGCAGCGCCCACGCTGAAATCTACGAGCAGTACTTC. This sequence encodes CASSAHAEIYEQYF.

A single count supports this clone. The rearrangement links TRBV11-3 to TRBJ2-2; D is undetermined. The germline V gene has CDR1 SGHNT and CDR2 YENEEA. The germline V and J ends were trimmed by 0 bases and 1 base, with 3 bases remaining between them. The CDR3 length is 14 residues. The CDR3 DNA follows: TGTGCCAGCAGCTTAGAAGGGAACACCGGGGAGCTGTTTTTT. Protein sequence: CASSLEGNTGELFF.

This chain links TRBV9 with TRBJ2-2; tentatively, D is TRBD1 (6 bases). Trimming pared 0 bases from V and 4 bases from J, leaving 19 bases between. In germline, CDR1 is SGDLS, CDR2 YYNGEE. The CDR3 runs to 18 residues. The CDR3: CASSVGGTYLRGTGELFF. Here the CDR3 DNA reads TGTGCCAGCAGCGTAGGTGGGACATACCTACGGGGCACCGGGGAGCTGTTTTTT.

V usage is TRBV4-3 and J usage is TRBJ1-2, with TRBD1 identical over 10 bases. The CDR3 is 17 residues long. Germline CDR1 is LGHNA and CDR2 is YSLEER. The trim removed 0 bases at V and 1 base at J, leaving 5 bases unmatched. The CDR3 here is CASSQDGTGANNYGYTF. CDR3 in DNA: TGCGCCAGCAGCCAAGATGGGACAGGGGCAAATAACTATGGCTACACCTTC.